This TCR beta chain derives from a study of control samples from healthy donors and cancer patients. TCRdb's copy holds only in-frame clones and misses some; the assay was immunoSEQ multiplex PCR. The sample comprises some 150,000 clones, roughly 94% of which are singletons, and around 6.1% rests with the top ten. CDR1 is MDHEN and CDR2 is SYDVKM in the germline V gene. Trimming removed 7 bases from V and 3 bases from J; junction bases left unmatched: 7. The CDR3 loop spans 15 amino acids. The chain is built from TRBV28 and TRBJ2-1; the match to TRBD2 covers 9 bases. The source of this sequence is a man between 40 and 49 years old in good health. The specimen sequenced was blood. DNA for the CDR3: TGTGCCAGCACAATCGGCGGGGGGGGCTACAATGAGCAGTTCTTC. Translation gives CASTIGGGGYNEQFF.